This entry features one TCR beta chain sequence. No antigen is known for it. The data belong to a study of tumor-infiltrating lymphocytes in primary liver carcinoma. The length of the CDR3 is 11 residues. CDR1 and CDR2 (germline): MNHNS, SASEGT. V lost 5 bases and J lost 5, with 7 bases in between. Starting material of 400 to 600 ng total RNA yielded TCR beta cDNA via a constant-region primer. It was through three nested multiplex PCR rounds of slightly modified ARM-PCR that TCR beta libraries arose. A C-beta reverse primer was combined with TRBV1-TRBV30 forward primers in the first two PCR rounds, and each round had 10 cycles. TCRdb re-called the multiplex PCR reads with MiXCR, one entry per CDR3 protein. The sample lists roughly 120,000 distinct CDR3 sequences, 64% seen once, with approximately 8% in the top ten. Study-wide results and caveats: A small share of top clones, only about 7.5-25%, was found in all five tumor regions.

From unsorted bulk tissue weighing roughly 19-34 mg, DNA and RNA were co-extracted. The sequencing sample was made of liver tumor tissue from sampling region 3. Subset here: tumor region T3, left-lateral pole. V usage is TRBV6-1 and J usage is TRBJ2-7; D remains ambiguous. This receptor was obtained from a woman aged 60-75 years with primary liver carcinoma and hepatitis B virus infection. The CDR3 region is CASSQSHEQYF. The CDR3 nucleotides read TGTGCCAGCAGTCAATCTCACGAGCAGTACTTC.